The next 25 T cell receptor beta chains were all read from a single sample in a study of T cells in Graves' hyperthyroidism and ophthalmopathy (dated by TCRdb to between 2018 and 2021). Library preparation was by multiplex PCR. The instrument was an Illumina HiSeq 2000. The TCR beta CDR3 regions were amplified from RNA transcripts. A first-round RT-PCR of the TCR CDR3 used the HTBI primer set with the Qiagen OneStep RT-PCR kit. TCRdb applied fastp at Q25 and MiXCR to the public reads, then kept only in-frame beta chains. Rows with a matching CDR3 protein are joined into one entry that keeps the most common DNA and genes. This sample gives approximately 640,000 distinct CDR3 sequences in total; roughly 17% of them show up just once. The top ten clonotypes cover around a sixth of the sample. The sequenced material came from blood. The source is a man between 45 and 60 years old with Graves' hyperthyroidism.

This clonotype was found a few times. This rearrangement joins TRBV20-1 to TRBJ2-3; D tentatively reads TRBD1 or TRBD2 (5 bases each). CDR3 length: 15 amino acids. Germline CDR1 and CDR2: DFQATT and SNEGSKA (reference sequence). V shed 2 bases and J shed 8 bases, with 20 bases lying between them. Here the CDR3 reads CSARSRFLSGLTQYF. Written as DNA, the CDR3 is TGCAGTGCTAGATCTCGGTTTCTTTCGGGGCTTACGCAGTATTTT.

A few counts support this clonotype. This chain links TRBV28 with TRBJ1-6; tentatively, D is TRBD1 (5 bases). The CDR3 runs to 15 residues. Germline-derived CDR1 and CDR2 are MDHEN and SYDVKM. Deletions cut 7 bases from V and 8 bases from J, with 18 bases between. CDR3 sequence reads: CASIAGALEYSPLHF. In nucleotides, the CDR3 is TGTGCCAGCATTGCCGGGGCCCTAGAATATTCACCCCTCCACTTT.

This clonotype has only a few counts. The chain employs TRBV30 and TRBJ1-1; weak D call: TRBD1 (5 bases). The CDR3 consists of 15 residues. Trimming cost V 3 bases and J 9 bases, with 23 bases left between them. Germline V lookup: CDR1 GTSNPN, CDR2 SVGIG (reference sequence). CDR3 in amino acids: CAWRSPGQGWTKAFF. CDR3 sequence (DNA): TGTGCCTGGAGGTCCCCTGGGCAGGGTTGGACTAAAGCTTTCTTT.

This clonotype was seen a handful of times. The chain employs TRBV19 and TRBJ2-2, with 9 nucleotides matching TRBD2. Germline loops: CDR1 LNHDA, CDR2 SQIVND (reference sequence). V shed 7 bases, J shed 7 bases, and the junction held 13 bases outside the gene matches. This CDR3 spans 16 amino acids. The DNA of the CDR3 is TGTGCCAGTACCGACATTCGCGCGGGAGGGAACGGGGAGCTGTTTTTT. This gives the protein CASTDIRAGGNGELFF. The full variable domain, in which reference TRBV19 and TRBJ2-2 provide the parts outside the CDR3, is DGGITQSPKYLFRKEGQNVTLSCEQNLNHDAMYWYRQDPGQGLRLIYYSQIVNDFQKGDIAEGYSVSREKKESFPLTVTSAQKNPTAFYLCASTDIRAGGNGELFFGEGSRLTVL.

There are many counts of this clonotype. The genes are TRBV9 and TRBJ2-7; maybe TRBD1 (7 bases). The V gene lost 0 bases and the J gene lost 3 bases, with 10 bases spanning the gap. CDR1 and CDR2 from the germline V gene are SGDLS and YYNGEE. The CDR3 length is 14 residues. CDR3 region: CASSVGRGHYEQYF. The CDR3 DNA sequence: TGTGCCAGCAGCGTAGGGAGGGGGCACTACGAGCAGTACTTC.

This clonotype was counted at least ten times. CDR3 DNA sequence: TGTGCCAGCAGCCGGACTAGGAATCTGAATGAGCAGTTCTTC. Its translation is CASSRTRNLNEQFF. The rearrangement uses TRBV27 and TRBJ2-1, with 7 positions matching TRBD2. V was clipped by 6 bases and J by 7 bases; unmatched bases: 9. Germline CDR1 and CDR2: MNHEY and SMNVEV (reference sequence). The CDR3 runs 14 residues.

This clonotype turned up a few times. This sequence joins TRBV6-1 and TRBJ2-3; D is unresolved. Germline V gene data show CDR1 as MNHNS and CDR2 as SASEGT. Trimming removed 6 bases at V and 3 bases at J, with 16 bases between. The CDR3 spans 15 residues. Written as DNA, the CDR3 is TGTGCCAGCAGCGGAGACCCCGGGCTGACAGATACGCAGTATTTT. Encoded protein: CASSGDPGLTDTQYF.

This clonotype has a count of ten or more. The chain has TRBV28 and TRBJ1-1; D call uncertain. Germline CDR1 reads MDHEN; CDR2 reads SYDVKM. V lost 11 bases and J 5 bases, leaving 18 bases between the germline ends. The CDR3 spans 13 residues. CDR3 sequence: CAHRPKFRTEAFF. The CDR3 nucleotides are TGTGCCCACAGACCCAAATTTAGGACTGAAGCTTTCTTT.

The J gene is TRBJ1-1, the V gene TRBV7-3, with 9 bases matching TRBD1. The CDR3 totals 15 residues. Trimming removed 1 base from V and 1 base from J; junction bases left unmatched: 1. Germline lookup yields CDR1 SGHTA and CDR2 FQGTGA. CDR3 sequence (DNA): TGTGCCAGCAGCTTAATGGGACAGGGGAACACTGAAGCTTTCTTT. Translating gives CASSLMGQGNTEAFF.

This clonotype was picked up a small number of times. The V call is TRBV6-5, the J call TRBJ2-1; 11 nucleotides agree with TRBD2. Germline V CDR1 and CDR2: MNHEY, SVGAGI. Unmatched junction bases numbered 5, after V lost 4 bases and J lost 3 bases. CDR3 length equals 16 residues. Here the CDR3 reads CASSWTLAGGYNEQFF. CDR3 in DNA: TGTGCCAGCAGTTGGACTCTAGCGGGAGGCTACAATGAGCAGTTCTTC.

This clonotype was counted ten times or more. This chain joins TRBV2 and TRBJ2-1, with D perhaps TRBD2 (5 bases). Trimming took off 4 bases at V and 5 bases at J, with 9 bases between the two ends. The CDR3 runs to 13 residues. The germline V gene encodes CDR1 SNHLY and CDR2 FYNNEI. The CDR3 protein is CASSVREDNEQFF. The CDR3, as DNA: TGTGCCAGCAGTGTCCGGGAAGACAATGAGCAGTTCTTC.

This clonotype has a count of ten or more. The chain carries TRBV15 and TRBJ2-7; 9 bases align to TRBD1. Trimming removed 5 bases from V and 1 base from J; junction bases left unmatched: 6. The germline CDR1 and CDR2 sequences are LNHNV and YYDKDF (reference sequence). The CDR3 runs 15 residues. CDR3 sequence (DNA): TGTGCCACCAGCGCTGACAGGGGGTCTTCCTACGAGCAGTACTTC. This gives the protein CATSADRGSSYEQYF.

Many counts were recorded for this clonotype. The V and J genes are TRBV28 and TRBJ2-5, with D uncertain. The V gene lost 3 bases and the J gene lost 5 bases, with 10 bases spanning the gap. CDR1 is MDHEN and CDR2 is SYDVKM in the germline V gene. CDR3 length: 13 residues. The CDR3 loop reads CASSFTEEETQYF. The CDR3 nucleotides read TGTGCCAGCAGTTTCACAGAGGAGGAGACCCAGTACTTC.

This clonotype was picked up many times. This chain joins TRBV7-2 and TRBJ2-7, with D perhaps being TRBD1 or TRBD2 (5 bases each). Germline V gene data show CDR1 as SGHTA and CDR2 as FQGNSA. This CDR3 comprises 17 residues. The V and J ends lost 5 bases and 2 bases respectively, with 22 bases between them. The CDR3 DNA is TGTGCCAGCAGCACGAGTCAGGGACCGCCGTTTCCCTACGAGCAGTACTTC. Protein sequence: CASSTSQGPPFPYEQYF.

This clonotype was counted at least ten times. The rearrangement joins TRBV2 to TRBJ2-5; either TRBD1 or TRBD2 may fit D (5 bases each). The germline CDR1 and CDR2 sequences are SNHLY and FYNNEI. The CDR3 is 14 residues long. Deletions cut 7 bases from V and 5 bases from J, with 17 bases between. The CDR3 is CASNGDAGAETQYF. The CDR3 DNA is TGTGCCAGCAATGGGGACGCGGGTGCCGAGACCCAGTACTTC.

Many counts were recorded for this clonotype. The chain is built from TRBV11-2 and TRBJ2-7, with 12 bases matching TRBD2. The CDR3 is made up of 15 amino acids. V lost 6 bases to trimming and J lost 3 bases; unmatched junction nucleotides: 6. The germline CDR1 and CDR2 sequences are SGHAT and FQNNGV. CDR3 protein: CASSPTSGSIYEQYF. CDR3 nucleotides: TGTGCCAGCAGTCCGACTAGCGGGAGCATCTACGAGCAGTACTTC. Looking up the rest from reference TRBV11-2 and TRBJ2-7 gives the full variable domain: EAGVAQSPRYKIIEKRQSVAFWCNPISGHATLYWYQQILGQGPKLLIQFQNNGVVDDSQLPKDRFSAERLKGVDSTLKIQPAKLEDSAVYLCASSPTSGSIYEQYFGPGTRLTVT.

This clonotype was picked up a small number of times. The CDR3 loop reads CASSQDGSTDTQYF. CDR3 bases: TGCGCCAGCAGCCAAGACGGGAGCACAGATACGCAGTATTTT. V is TRBV4-3 and J is TRBJ2-3, with D hard to call. Trimming removed 0 bases at V and 0 bases at J, with 4 bases between. The CDR3 is 14 residues long. The germline gives CDR1 LGHNA, CDR2 YSLEER.

The rearrangement links TRBV9 to TRBJ1-3; D is unclear. The CDR3 is 16 amino acids. Germline-derived CDR1 and CDR2 are SGDLS and YYNGEE. The V end lost 4 bases, the J end lost 2 bases, and 16 bases lay between the germline ends. The CDR3 reads CASSSSSLIAGNTIYF. For the CDR3, the DNA is TGTGCCAGCAGCTCATCCTCTTTAATCGCTGGAAACACCATATATTTT.

This clonotype was observed a few times. The genes are TRBV7-6 and TRBJ1-5; D unresolved. The CDR3 contains 14 residues. Germline V gene data show CDR1 as SGHVS and CDR2 as FNYEAQ. V lost 4 bases, J lost 0 bases, and 7 bases lay in between. The CDR3 sequence is CASSSTNSNQPQHF. CDR3 bases: TGTGCCAGCAGCTCGACTAATAGCAATCAGCCCCAGCATTTT. Full variable domain (rest looked up from reference TRBV7-6 and TRBJ1-5): GAGVSQSPRYKVTKRGQDVALRCDPISGHVSLYWYRQALGQGPEFLTYFNYEAQQDKSGLPNDRFSAERPEGSISTLTIQRTEQRDSAMYRCASSSTNSNQPQHFGDGTRLSIL.

The CDR3 nucleotides read TGTGCCAGCAGTGCGAGGGAGGGCAATCAGCCCCAGCATTTT. Translation gives CASSAREGNQPQHF. V usage is TRBV6-1 and J usage is TRBJ1-5; D remains unclear. This CDR3 spans 14 amino acids. Germline V gene lookup returns CDR1 MNHNS and CDR2 SASEGT. Trimming stripped 4 bases from V and 2 bases from J, with 9 bases between.

This clonotype was recorded many times. Here the CDR3 DNA reads TGTGCCAGCAGTGAGACAGATAATTCACCCCTCCACTTT. It translates to CASSETDNSPLHF. The chain recombines TRBV6-1 with TRBJ1-6; the D gene is possibly TRBD1 (5 bases). The CDR3 contains 13 residues. The germline CDR1 and CDR2 sequences are MNHNS and SASEGT. V lost 3 bases and J lost 5, with 5 bases in between.

V usage is TRBV7-9 and J usage is TRBJ2-1, with a possible D match to TRBD2 (6 bases). Trimming took 3 bases from V and 16 from J, leaving 13 bases between them. Germline CDR1 and CDR2: SEHNR and FQNEAQ (reference sequence). There are 11 residues in the CDR3. The CDR3 region is CASSFGDWAFF. The CDR3 nucleotides are TGTGCCAGCAGCTTTGGGGACTGGGCTTTCTTC.

The chain recombines TRBV6-1 with TRBJ1-5; the D gene is possibly TRBD1 (5 bases). The CDR3 length is 15 residues. CDR1 and CDR2 from the germline V gene are MNHNS and SASEGT. Between the trimmed V and J ends, which lost 4 bases and 3 bases, there was a span of 13 bases. The CDR3 region has the DNA TGTGCCAGCAGTGTTAACCGGGACCTCAATCAGCCCCAGCATTTT. Encoded protein: CASSVNRDLNQPQHF.

This clonotype was picked up many times. The chain is built from TRBV12-5 and TRBJ1-1; 8 bases are shared with TRBD1. Trimming cost V 2 bases and J 3 bases; bases outside gene matches: 5. This CDR3 has 15 residues. In germline, CDR1 is LGHNT, CDR2 FRNRAP. CDR3: CASGLTGGIYTEAFF. The CDR3 DNA reads as TGTGCTAGTGGTTTGACAGGGGGAATCTACACTGAAGCTTTCTTT. Looking up the rest from reference TRBV12-5 and TRBJ1-1 gives the full variable domain: DARVTQTPRHKVTEMGQEVTMRCQPILGHNTVFWYRQTMMQGLELLAYFRNRAPLDDSGMPKDRFSAEMPDATLATLKIQPSEPRDSAVYFCASGLTGGIYTEAFFGQGTRLTVV.

V and J are TRBV19 and TRBJ2-1; TRBD2 matches 9 bases. The germline CDR1 and CDR2 sequences are LNHDA and SQIVND (reference sequence). The CDR3 length is 15 residues. The ends lost 6 bases at V and 3 bases at J; junction bases unmatched: 6. CDR3 protein: CASSDSGRVYNEQFF. CDR3 DNA: TGTGCCAGTAGCGATAGCGGGAGAGTCTACAATGAGCAGTTCTTC.